The 9 T cell receptor beta chains below were found in one sample sequenced in a study of human T cells and chemical hapten exposure. Via MiXCR, TCRdb re-called the RACE reads, giving one row per CDR3 protein. The sample holds approximately 38,000 distinct CDR3 sequences; roughly 10% are singletons and the top ten take about 5.9%. Time point here: pre-sensitization, week 0. As to treatment: therapeutic diphenylcyclopropenone sensitization with weekly scalp DPC. Sample: whole blood, taken in connection with sensitization to the hapten diphenylcyclopropenone (DPC). The receptors come from a man aged 25-45 years with alopecia areata. Some clones in this sample may be carry-over from other donors' samples.

This clonotype was picked up many times. The chain carries TRBV5-1 and TRBJ1-5; a weak D match, TRBD1 (5 bases). Germline loops: CDR1 SGHRS, CDR2 YFSETQ. This CDR3 spans 15 amino acids. The V gene lost 0 bases and the J gene lost 1 base, with 8 bases spanning the gap. DNA of the CDR3: TGCGCCAGCAGCTTGGAAGGGGAGAGCAATCAGCCCCAGCATTTT. Its translation is CASSLEGESNQPQHF.

The gene calls are TRBV7-2 and TRBJ2-1; TRBD2 is a possible D gene (5 bases). CDR1 is SGHTA and CDR2 is FQGNSA in the germline V gene. V lost 2 bases, J lost 0 bases, and 11 bases lay in between. The CDR3 is 16 amino acids. In DNA, the CDR3 is TGTGCCAGCAGCTTAAACCCTAGCTACTCCTACAATGAGCAGTTCTTC. This codes for CASSLNPSYSYNEQFF.

The chain joins TRBV20-1 to TRBJ2-4; 7 positions match TRBD2. This CDR3 region has 12 residues. Germline-derived CDR1 and CDR2 are DFQATT and SNEGSKA (reference sequence). After removal of 3 bases from V and 8 bases from J, the junction contained 4 bases not matched to a gene. CDR3 coding DNA: TGCAGTGCTAGGTCTCTAGCGGACATTCAGTACTTC. It yields the protein CSARSLADIQYF.

This clonotype was counted a few times. V is TRBV5-1 and J is TRBJ2-2, with D possibly matching TRBD2 (6 bases). This CDR3 region has 14 residues. The V gene's germline CDR1 is SGHRS and CDR2 YFSETQ. Trimming took 2 bases from V and 6 from J, leaving 11 bases between them. Here the CDR3 reads CASSFGLFSGELFF. CDR3 in DNA: TGCGCCAGCAGCTTCGGACTATTCTCCGGGGAGCTGTTTTTT.

V usage is TRBV12-3 or TRBV12-4 and J usage is TRBJ1-5; 9 bases match TRBD1. The CDR3 has 15 residues. V shed 6 bases, J shed 1 base, and the junction held 4 bases outside the gene matches. The CDR3 sequence is CASSTGGPSNQPQHF. CDR3 bases: TGTGCCAGCAGCACAGGGGGCCCAAGCAATCAGCCCCAGCATTTT.

This clonotype was detected a few times. The rearrangement uses TRBV29-1 and TRBJ2-7; the D gene could be TRBD1 or TRBD2 (5 bases each). CDR3 length: 14 residues. V was pared by 8 bases and J by 8 bases, with 25 bases between. In germline, CDR1 is SQVTM, CDR2 ANQGSEA. CDR3 sequence reads: CSIPSGTTATKQYF. CDR3 coding DNA: TGCAGCATTCCTTCCGGGACGACGGCTACGAAGCAGTACTTC.

This clonotype was counted ten times or more. The chain uses TRBV6-6 and TRBJ2-7; 10 nucleotides agree with TRBD2. Germline V gene lookup returns CDR1 MNHNY and CDR2 SVGAGI (reference sequence). The V and J ends lost 0 bases and 6 bases, in that order; junction bases with no gene match: 11. The CDR3 runs 17 residues. CDR3 sequence (DNA): TGTGCCAGCAGTTACTCTAGAGGCTTGGCTAGCGGGGGCGAGCAGTACTTC. Translated, it gives CASSYSRGLASGGEQYF.

This clonotype was seen ten or more times. The gene calls are TRBV6-5 and TRBJ1-6, with D perhaps matching TRBD1 (6 bases). This CDR3 has 13 amino acids. Germline V CDR1 and CDR2: MNHEY, SVGAGI. V lost 7 bases to trimming and J lost 7 bases, with 11 bases between them. The CDR3 spells CASTPDRNSPLHF. In DNA, the CDR3 is TGTGCCAGCACCCCGGACAGAAATTCACCCCTCCACTTT.

The genes are TRBV5-6 and TRBJ2-3; TRBD2 agrees at 9 bases. Germline CDR1 and CDR2: SGHDT and YYEEEE. This CDR3 comprises 15 residues. After removal of 2 bases from V and 2 bases from J, the junction contained 3 bases not matched to a gene. The CDR3 coding sequence is TGTGCCAGCAGCTTCATGGGACTAGCCACAGATACGCAGTATTTT. It encodes CASSFMGLATDTQYF.